This TCR beta chain is from a study of cytomegalovirus exposure and HLA in healthy donors. Study findings and constraints: Specific recognition of CMV antigens was confirmed in vitro for a few chains (all CMV-associated).

Germline V CDR1 and CDR2: MNHNS, SASEGT. The CDR3 length is 14 residues. With V trimmed by 3 bases and J by 1 base, 2 bases remained unmatched. This clone appeared a single time. As yet, its antigen is unknown. This table comes from immunoSEQ multiplex PCR, and its TCRdb copy is limited to in-frame clones, with some not included. The sample has 200,000 to 250,000 clones; approximately 80% are singletons. The sample was PBMCs. This TCR was recovered from a woman in her 30s in good health and CMV-seropositive. The chain links TRBV6-1 to TRBJ1-2; 7 bases are a match to TRBD1. DNA for the CDR3: TGTGCCAGCAGTGAGGGACAGCTTAACTATGGCTACACCTTC. This gives the protein CASSEGQLNYGYTF.